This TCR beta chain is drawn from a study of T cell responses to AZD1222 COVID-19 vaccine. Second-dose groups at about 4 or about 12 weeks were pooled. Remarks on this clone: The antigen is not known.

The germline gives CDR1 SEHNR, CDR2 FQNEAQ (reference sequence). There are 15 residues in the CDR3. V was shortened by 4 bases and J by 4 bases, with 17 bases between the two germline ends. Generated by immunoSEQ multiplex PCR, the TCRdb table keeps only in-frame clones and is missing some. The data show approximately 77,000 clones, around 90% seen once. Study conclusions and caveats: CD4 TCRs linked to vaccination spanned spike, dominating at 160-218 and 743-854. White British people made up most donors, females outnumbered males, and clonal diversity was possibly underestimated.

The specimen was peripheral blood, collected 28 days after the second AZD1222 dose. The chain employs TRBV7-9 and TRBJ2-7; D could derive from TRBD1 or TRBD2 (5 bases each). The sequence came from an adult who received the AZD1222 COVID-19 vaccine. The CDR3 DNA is TGTGCCAGCAGCTCCCCCGCCGGGACCTCTTACGAGCAGTACTTC. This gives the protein CASSSPAGTSYEQYF.